The 27 T cell receptor beta chains below all came from one sample that was sequenced in a study of technical replicates of blood from a handful of donors. Only in-frame clones appear in the TCRdb table, and some are missing; sequencing was by immunoSEQ multiplex PCR. The sample records more than 45,000 clones, 90% to 95% being singletons. The sequenced material came from PBMCs. Receptors originate from a human donor in good health. Some clones in this sample may be carry-over from other donors' samples.

This clone is a singleton in its sample. The V call is TRBV4-1, the J call TRBJ1-4; the match to TRBD1 covers 8 bases. The CDR3 extends over 16 amino acids. The V segment lost 1 base and the J segment 5 bases; nucleotides outside the gene matches: 6. Germline loops: CDR1 MGHRA, CDR2 YSYEKL. The CDR3: CASSQATGTGNEKLFF. Here the CDR3 DNA reads TGCGCCAGCAGCCAAGCTACCGGGACAGGAAATGAAAAACTGTTTTTT.

The chain uses TRBV6-5 and TRBJ2-7; TRBD2 is a possible D gene (5 bases). Trimming removed 0 bases at V and 4 bases at J, with 13 bases between. The CDR3 runs 15 residues. Germline V gene lookup returns CDR1 MNHEY and CDR2 SVGAGI. As DNA, the CDR3 is TGTGCCAGCAGTTACTCGAAACTAGTGTCATACGAGCAGTACTTC. It codes for CASSYSKLVSYEQYF.

V and J are TRBV7-6 and TRBJ1-1, with a tentative D call TRBD1 (5 bases). This CDR3 has 17 amino acids. The V gene's germline CDR1 is SGHVS and CDR2 FNYEAQ. Trimming took off 1 base at V and 0 bases at J, with 15 bases between the two ends. In DNA form, the CDR3 reads TGTGCCAGCAGCTTAGTACAGGCCTCGGCCATGAACACTGAAGCTTTCTTT. Its translation is CASSLVQASAMNTEAFF.

The chain couples TRBV2 to TRBJ1-1, with 8 nucleotides matching TRBD1. Trimming took 4 bases from V and 4 from J; bases not matched to a gene: 5. CDR3 size: 14 residues. Per the germline V gene, CDR1 is SNHLY and CDR2 is FYNNEI. The CDR3 DNA sequence: TGTGCCAGCAGTGGACAGGGGATTGTCACTGAAGCTTTCTTT. Its translation: CASSGQGIVTEAFF.

The CDR3 bases are TGTGCCAGCAAAGACAGTTACACTGAAGCTTTCTTT. Amino acid sequence: CASKDSYTEAFF. V gene TRBV6-5 combines with J gene TRBJ1-1; TRBD1 might be the D (5 bases). Germline V gene lookup returns CDR1 MNHEY and CDR2 SVGAGI. The CDR3 is made up of 12 amino acids. Trimming removed 7 bases from V and 3 bases from J, with 9 bases in between.

The chain has TRBV7-9 and TRBJ2-7, with D perhaps matching TRBD1 (5 bases). The CDR3 covers 13 residues. The V gene's germline CDR1 is SEHNR and CDR2 FQNEAQ (reference sequence). The V and J ends lost 5 bases and 4 bases respectively, with 12 bases between them. The CDR3 loop is CASSGSQGYEQYF. The CDR3 coding sequence is TGTGCCAGCAGCGGTTCTCAGGGATACGAGCAGTACTTC. Full variable domain (rest looked up from reference TRBV7-9 and TRBJ2-7): DTGVSQNPRHKITKRGQNVTFRCDPISEHNRLYWYRQTLGQGPEFLTYFQNEAQLEKSRLLSDRFSAERPKGSFSTLEIQRTEQGDSAMYLCASSGSQGYEQYFGPGTRLTVT.

This clone was observed a single time. This chain uses TRBV7-2 with TRBJ1-2, with a tentative D call TRBD1 (5 bases). V lost 1 base and J 5 bases, leaving 11 bases between the germline ends. The CDR3 is 14 amino acids. CDR1 is SGHTA, CDR2 FQGNSA, per germline. The CDR3 is CASSLDSGGYGYTF. In DNA, the CDR3 is TGTGCCAGCAGCTTAGACAGTGGGGGGTATGGCTACACCTTC.

This chain joins TRBV7-9 and TRBJ1-2; 11 bases are a match to TRBD1. With 3 bases clipped from V and 8 bases from J, the junction kept 11 bases outside the gene matches. The CDR3 spans 16 residues. Germline V gives CDR1 SEHNR, CDR2 FQNEAQ (reference sequence). The CDR3 sequence is CASSLRAGQGAVGYTF. CDR3 DNA sequence: TGTGCCAGCAGCTTGAGGGCCGGACAGGGGGCTGTGGGCTACACCTTC.

The chain employs TRBV5-1 and TRBJ1-2; 11 nucleotides line up with TRBD1. The CDR3 contains 14 residues. Trimming removed 0 bases from V and 11 bases from J; junction bases left unmatched: 6. Germline-derived CDR1 and CDR2 are SGHRS and YFSETQ. The CDR3 protein is CASSLDRTGGGYTF. Written as DNA, the CDR3 is TGCGCCAGCAGCTTGGATCGGACAGGGGGCGGTTACACCTTC.

The V and J genes are TRBV5-1 and TRBJ2-7, with TRBD1 matching over 7 bases. The CDR3 loop spans 19 amino acids. CDR1 and CDR2 (germline): SGHRS, YFSETQ. After removal of 4 bases from V and 6 bases from J, the junction contained 25 bases not matched to a gene. CDR3 nucleotide sequence: TGCGCCAGCAGCACAGTTTTGGCGGCAGGGGGAAGGGGTATCGCCGAGCAGTACTTC. Translation: CASSTVLAAGGRGIAEQYF.

A single count supports this clone. The chain carries TRBV21-1 and TRBJ1-5; whether TRBD1, the table's D call, matches the DNA was not checked. TRBV21-1 is assigned pseudogene status. The CDR3 consists of 18 residues. The CDR3 region has the DNA TGTGCCAGCAGCGAAAAGGGACAGGGGGCCAAATTCGAGCAGCCCCAGCATTTT. This gives the protein CASSEKGQGAKFEQPQHF.

The CDR3 coding sequence is TGTGCCAGCAGCTTGGCTAGCGGGGTTGAGCAGTTCTTC. This translates into CASSLASGVEQFF. This rearrangement joins TRBV7-3 to TRBJ2-1; 9 bases fit TRBD2. This CDR3 has 13 residues. Germline V lookup: CDR1 SGHTA, CDR2 FQGTGA. Trimming took 3 bases from V and 9 from J; bases not matched to a gene: 3.

This CDR3 reads CASSLAGLSEQYF. In nucleotides, the CDR3 is TGTGCCAGCAGCTTGGCAGGGCTGAGCGAGCAGTACTTC. The chain joins TRBV7-8 to TRBJ2-7; a weak D match, TRBD1 (5 bases). Germline V CDR1 and CDR2: SGHVS, FQNEAQ. V was trimmed by 3 bases and J by 6 bases, leaving 12 bases between them. The CDR3 has 13 amino acids.

The V gene is TRBV5-1, the J gene TRBJ2-3, with 10 bases fitting TRBD2. V gave up 0 bases and J gave up 2 bases; unmatched junction bases: 3. CDR3 size: 16 residues. Germline lookup yields CDR1 SGHRS and CDR2 YFSETQ. In DNA, the CDR3 is TGCGCCAGCAGCTTGGCACTAGCGGGACTCACAGATACGCAGTATTTT. This translates into CASSLALAGLTDTQYF.

The chain combines TRBV27 with TRBJ2-7, with TRBD1 identical over 7 bases. CDR3 length: 16 amino acids. J was trimmed by 5 bases and V by 2 bases; bases with no gene match: 12. CDR1 is MNHEY and CDR2 is SMNVEV in the germline V gene (reference sequence). CDR3: CASSLGPGQQIDEQYF. In DNA form, the CDR3 reads TGTGCCAGCAGTTTAGGTCCGGGACAGCAAATCGACGAGCAGTACTTC.

This sequence joins TRBV5-1 and TRBJ2-1, with 16 bases fitting TRBD2. V was clipped by 0 bases and J by 4 bases; unmatched bases: 1. Germline V gene sequence: CDR1 SGHRS, CDR2 YFSETQ. This CDR3 has 17 residues. In nucleotides, the CDR3 is TGCGCCAGCAGCTTGGGGGGACTAGCGGGAGGGTACAATGAGCAGTTCTTC. The encoded protein is CASSLGGLAGGYNEQFF.

The CDR3 coding sequence is TGTGCCAGCAGCTATGGGACTAGCGACGAGAAGACCCAGTACTTC. This encodes CASSYGTSDEKTQYF. The genes are TRBV5-8 and TRBJ2-5, with TRBD2 matching over 10 bases. CDR1 and CDR2 from the germline V gene are SGHTS and YDEGEE. V trimming: 3 bases; J trimming: 6 bases; junction bases outside the gene matches: 8. The CDR3 is 15 residues long.

In this sample, this clone turned up a few times. The V call is TRBV2, the J call TRBJ1-1, with 8 bases lining up with TRBD1. CDR1 is SNHLY, CDR2 FYNNEI, per germline. The CDR3 spans 14 residues. With V trimmed by 6 bases and J by 0 bases, 3 bases remained unmatched. The DNA of the CDR3 is TGTGCCAGCAGCAAACAGGGGGTGAACACTGAAGCTTTCTTT. Encoded protein: CASSKQGVNTEAFF.

This chain connects TRBV10-3 to TRBJ2-3; 7 nucleotides line up with TRBD2. The V gene's germline CDR1 is ENHRY and CDR2 SYGVKD. Germline trimming cut 3 bases from V and 0 bases from J; bases unmatched to any gene: 0. The CDR3 contains 14 residues. In DNA, the CDR3 is TGTGCCATCAGTGACGGGAGGAGCACAGATACGCAGTATTTT. Amino acid sequence: CAISDGRSTDTQYF.

The chain employs TRBV18 and TRBJ2-3; 9 positions match TRBD2. Trimming at V came to 11 bases and at J to 2 bases, leaving 5 bases not matched to a gene. The CDR3 loop spans 13 amino acids. CDR1 and CDR2 from the germline V gene are KGHSH and LQKENI. CDR3 protein: CAGASGVTDTQYF. The CDR3 DNA follows: TGTGCCGGCGCTAGCGGGGTCACAGATACGCAGTATTTT.

The CDR3 DNA is TGCGCCAGCACCCCGGTAGGGGCTTACAATGAGCAGTTCTTC. Translating gives CASTPVGAYNEQFF. This chain links TRBV5-1 with TRBJ2-1; weak D call: TRBD1 (5 bases). V lost 6 bases and J 4 bases, leaving 14 bases between the germline ends. Germline-derived CDR1 and CDR2 are SGHRS and YFSETQ. The CDR3 covers 14 residues.

The CDR3 DNA reads as TGTGCCAGCAGCCTTACGGGGGGGCAGACAGATACGCAGTATTTT. Translated: CASSLTGGQTDTQYF. The V gene is TRBV9, the J gene TRBJ2-3, with TRBD2 matching 8 bases. The CDR3 spans 15 residues. The trim removed 4 bases at V and 3 bases at J, leaving 7 bases unmatched. CDR1 is SGDLS and CDR2 is YYNGEE in the germline V gene.

V is TRBV11-2 and J is TRBJ1-3, with TRBD1 as a possible D gene (6 bases). CDR3 length: 16 residues. Trimming removed 5 bases at V and 4 bases at J, with 18 bases between. Germline V gene sequence: CDR1 SGHAT, CDR2 FQNNGV. Here the CDR3 reads CASSPRVGGFGNTIYF. Here the CDR3 DNA reads TGTGCCAGCAGCCCTAGAGTAGGGGGTTTCGGAAACACCATATATTTT.

The CDR3 bases are TGTGCCAGCAGCCGACAAGGGGCGGGAGTGGATACGCAGTATTTT. The encoded protein is CASSRQGAGVDTQYF. The J gene is TRBJ2-3, the V gene TRBV5-6; 7 bases match TRBD2. The CDR3 length is 15 residues. V dropped 4 bases and J dropped 6; count of bases not matched to a gene: 11. Germline V gene data show CDR1 as SGHDT and CDR2 as YYEEEE.

In DNA form, the CDR3 reads TGTGCCAGCAGGGACAGCTTTCGCAATCAGCCCCAGCATTTT. Encoded protein: CASRDSFRNQPQHF. This chain connects TRBV6-1 to TRBJ1-5, with D tentatively TRBD1 (6 bases). Germline CDR1 reads MNHNS; CDR2 reads SASEGT. V was trimmed by 6 bases and J by 2 bases, leaving 11 bases between them. CDR3 length: 14 residues.

V gene TRBV6-1 combines with J gene TRBJ2-3; the match to TRBD1 covers 8 bases. Germline V gene sequence: CDR1 MNHNS, CDR2 SASEGT. V shed 6 bases and J 4 bases; nucleotides not matched to a gene: 6. The length of the CDR3 is 14 residues. Written as DNA, the CDR3 is TGTGCCAGCAGCAGATCGACAGGGGCAGATACGCAGTATTTT. Amino acids: CASSRSTGADTQYF.

In its sample, this clone was seen a few times. The chain links TRBV7-2 to TRBJ2-5; the D gene is possibly TRBD2 (5 bases). This CDR3 has 13 residues. The V gene lost 1 base and the J gene lost 6 bases, with 9 bases spanning the gap. Germline V lookup: CDR1 SGHTA, CDR2 FQGNSA. CDR3 sequence reads: CASSLVGSQTQYF. The DNA for the CDR3 is TGTGCCAGCAGCTTAGTAGGGAGTCAGACCCAGTACTTC.